Shown below are 30 T cell receptor beta chains from a single sample sequenced in a study of T cell repertoires in cytomegalovirus infection. A single record per CDR3 protein comes from TCRdb applying MiXCR to the reads. The sample carries about 600,000 distinct CDR3 sequences, less than 25% recorded once. Sequenced sample: CD8+ T cells from PBMCs. The receptors here all came from a human donor in good health (CMV status not recorded). Some clones in this sample may be carry-over from other donors' samples.

V is TRBV6-6 and J is TRBJ1-1, with D unclear. The CDR3 has 14 amino acids. The ends were cut back, 6 bases at V and 3 bases at J, with 14 bases in the middle. CDR1 and CDR2 (germline): MNHNY, SVGAGI (reference sequence). The CDR3 DNA reads TGTGCCAGCAGCCCAAGTAACACATACACTGAAGCTTTCTTT. Its protein product is CASSPSNTYTEAFF.

This clonotype appeared a few times. The chain has TRBV28 and TRBJ2-2; D unresolved. Trimming removed 3 bases from V and 3 bases from J, with 8 bases in between. This CDR3 has 14 amino acids. Germline V gene sequence: CDR1 MDHEN, CDR2 SYDVKM. The CDR3 sequence is CASSFPYYTGELFF. CDR3 nucleotide sequence: TGTGCCAGCAGTTTCCCGTATTACACCGGGGAGCTGTTTTTT.

This clonotype was recorded only once. Possible read error: a much larger clone is one base away. The chain employs TRBV7-9 and TRBJ2-1; maybe TRBD2 (6 bases). CDR1 is SEHNR and CDR2 is FQNEAQ in the germline V gene (reference sequence). CDR3 size: 15 residues. Written as DNA, the CDR3 is TGTGCCAACAGCTTATGGGGGGACCTCTACAATGAGCAGTTCTTC. Amino acids: CANSLWGDLYNEQFF.

The chain uses TRBV19 and TRBJ2-7, with 11 bases identical to TRBD1. The CDR3 loop spans 15 amino acids. V shed 7 bases and J 7 bases; nucleotides not matched to a gene: 12. Germline V CDR1 and CDR2: LNHDA, SQIVND (reference sequence). The DNA for the CDR3 is TGTGCCAGTACCCCGACCGGGACAGGGGGATTTGAGCAGTACTTC. Its protein is CASTPTGTGGFEQYF.

This clonotype was seen repeatedly, ten times or more. The rearrangement uses TRBV7-2 and TRBJ2-3; D is unclear. The V end lost 3 bases, the J end lost 0 bases, and 16 bases lay between the germline ends. This CDR3 has 17 residues. Germline V gene lookup returns CDR1 SGHTA and CDR2 FQGNSA. The chain's CDR3 is CASSFDSRIFSTDTQYF. CDR3 nucleotide sequence: TGTGCCAGCAGCTTTGACTCCAGAATTTTTAGCACAGATACGCAGTATTTT.

This clonotype was detected ten times or more. This sequence joins TRBV5-1 and TRBJ1-1, with 11 bases aligning to TRBD1. Trimming removed 9 bases from V and 5 bases from J; junction bases left unmatched: 6. This CDR3 is built from 13 residues. The germline CDR1 and CDR2 sequences are SGHRS and YFSETQ. The DNA of the CDR3 is TGCGCCACACGGACAGGGGGCTCTACTGAAGCTTTCTTT. Translation: CATRTGGSTEAFF.

This clonotype was recorded at least ten times. The chain carries TRBV7-2 and TRBJ2-3, with D possibly TRBD2 on 6 matching bases. The germline V gene encodes CDR1 SGHTA and CDR2 FQGNSA. The CDR3 extends over 14 amino acids. With 1 base removed from V and 7 bases from J, the gap between germline ends came to 12 bases. CDR3: CASSLGLAWNTQYF. CDR3 sequence (DNA): TGTGCCAGCAGCTTAGGGCTAGCGTGGAATACGCAGTATTTT.

The chain carries TRBV6-4 and TRBJ1-1; D gene uncertain. The CDR3 length is 12 residues. Germline V lookup: CDR1 MRHNA, CDR2 SNTAGT. Trimming took off 2 bases at V and 7 bases at J, with 8 bases between the two ends. CDR3 coding DNA: TGTGCCAGCAGTGACAACCGGGATGAAGCTTTCTTT. As protein: CASSDNRDEAFF.

This clonotype has at least ten counts. The chain uses TRBV7-9 and TRBJ1-2, with a tentative D call TRBD1 (6 bases). The CDR3 length is 14 residues. Germline V lookup: CDR1 SEHNR, CDR2 FQNEAQ (reference sequence). The V gene lost 5 bases and the J gene lost 4 bases, with 14 bases spanning the gap. CDR3 residues: CASSEDGQTYGYTF. The CDR3 nucleotides read TGTGCCAGCAGCGAGGACGGACAGACCTATGGCTACACCTTC.

This clonotype was recorded many times. This sequence joins TRBV7-6 and TRBJ2-1; 15 nucleotides line up with TRBD2. The trim removed 4 bases at V and 0 bases at J, leaving 7 bases unmatched. The CDR3 has 19 residues. Germline loops: CDR1 SGHVS, CDR2 FNYEAQ. The CDR3 DNA follows: TGTGCCAGCAGCTGGGGACTAGCGGGGGGACCGAGCTCCTACAATGAGCAGTTCTTC. Encoded protein: CASSWGLAGGPSSYNEQFF.

This clonotype was observed a few times. CDR3: CASSWGTSVFTDTQYF. CDR3 coding DNA: TGTGCCAGCAGCTGGGGGACTAGCGTCTTCACAGATACGCAGTATTTT. V gene TRBV7-6 combines with J gene TRBJ2-3; 10 nucleotides match TRBD2. Trimming removed 4 bases from V and 2 bases from J; junction bases left unmatched: 6. Germline V gene data show CDR1 as SGHVS and CDR2 as FNYEAQ. The CDR3 totals 16 residues.

In the case of this clonotype: Germline is not matched at one junction end, which may reflect a read error. This rearrangement joins TRBV4-1 to TRBJ2-1, with D maybe TRBD2 (7 bases). Germline CDR1 MGHRA, CDR2 YSYEKL. This CDR3 spans 16 amino acids. This chain's CDR3 is CASSQERGGGRSVQFF. DNA for the CDR3: TGTGCCAGCAGCCAAGAAAGAGGGGGGGGCCGGAGTGTGCAGTTCTTC.

In this sample, this clonotype turned up many times. The DNA for the CDR3 is TGTGCCAGCAGCTTAGAAGCAGGGCGCACCGGGGAGCTGTTTTTT. It specifies CASSLEAGRTGELFF. The rearrangement links TRBV7-6 to TRBJ2-2; D perhaps matches TRBD1 (5 bases). The germline gives CDR1 SGHVS, CDR2 FNYEAQ. The V gene lost 1 base and the J gene lost 4 bases, with 10 bases spanning the gap. The CDR3 consists of 15 residues.

The gene calls are TRBV29-1 and TRBJ1-1, with 8 bases identical to TRBD1. There are 13 residues in the CDR3. V shed 4 bases, J shed 3 bases, and the junction held 4 bases outside the gene matches. Germline V gene data show CDR1 as SQVTM and CDR2 as ANQGSEA. The CDR3 DNA sequence: TGCAGCGTTGTAGACAGGGGCGACACTGAAGCTTTCTTT. The encoded protein is CSVVDRGDTEAFF.

The chain joins TRBV2 to TRBJ2-5; D tentatively reads TRBD1 or TRBD2 (6 bases each). Germline V lookup: CDR1 SNHLY, CDR2 FYNNEI. The CDR3 sequence is 17 residues long. Trimming shortened V by 0 bases and J by 1 base, and 15 bases separated the two germline ends. This CDR3 reads CASSEAGGQRFQETQYF. The CDR3 bases are TGTGCCAGCAGTGAAGCGGGAGGACAGCGTTTCCAAGAGACCCAGTACTTC.

Many counts were recorded for this clonotype. The gene calls are TRBV7-2 and TRBJ2-5; 7 positions agree with TRBD1. CDR3 size: 15 residues. V lost 7 bases to trimming and J lost 2 bases; unmatched junction nucleotides: 10. The germline V gene has CDR1 SGHTA and CDR2 FQGNSA. The CDR3: CASTEQGNTQETQYF. The CDR3 DNA follows: TGTGCCAGCACCGAACAGGGGAACACTCAAGAGACCCAGTACTTC.

This clonotype was seen only a few times. This chain uses TRBV4-1 with TRBJ1-1; D is possibly TRBD1 (6 bases). V was trimmed by 1 base and J by 1 base, leaving 16 bases between them. Germline V lookup: CDR1 MGHRA, CDR2 YSYEKL. This CDR3 is built from 17 residues. The CDR3 DNA follows: TGCGCCAGCAGCCAAGGGGGGGGAGGGGGTCGGAACACTGAAGCTTTCTTT. This gives the protein CASSQGGGGGRNTEAFF.

The CDR3 here is CSAPVGGGNTEAFF. The CDR3 DNA is TGCAGCGCCCCCGTCGGGGGAGGGAACACTGAAGCTTTCTTT. The chain couples TRBV29-1 to TRBJ1-1, with a weak D call TRBD1 (5 bases). This CDR3 has 14 residues. The V gene lost 7 bases and the J gene lost 1 base, with 16 bases spanning the gap. Germline CDR1 and CDR2: SQVTM and ANQGSEA.

The J gene is TRBJ2-7, the V gene TRBV6-6; TRBD2 matches at 9 bases. Germline lookup yields CDR1 MNHNY and CDR2 SVGAGI (reference sequence). The V gene end was trimmed by 5 bases and the J gene end by 6 bases; junction bases not matched to a gene: 11. CDR3 length: 15 amino acids. The CDR3 region has the DNA TGTGCCAGCAGTCTGGGTAGCGGGGGTATCTTCGAGCAGTACGTC. Encoded protein: CASSLGSGGIFEQYV.

This clonotype was seen repeatedly, ten times or more. The rearrangement links TRBV12-3 or TRBV12-4 to TRBJ2-7, with D unresolved. CDR3 size: 13 residues. Trimming removed 5 bases at V and 0 bases at J, with 8 bases between. CDR3 residues: CASSLHLSYEQYF. The CDR3 DNA follows: TGTGCCAGCAGTCTTCACCTCTCCTACGAGCAGTACTTC.

This clonotype is a singleton in its sample. A much larger clonotype is one base distant, so this may be a read error. The chain joins TRBV7-1 to TRBJ1-1; 9 nucleotides align to TRBD1. TRBV7-1 is given ORF status, its function remaining uncertain. The length of the CDR3 is 14 residues. CDR3 sequence (DNA): TGTGCCAGCAGCTGGACAGGGGCTGGCACTAAAGCTTTCTTT. This codes for CASSWTGAGTKAFF.

The V gene is TRBV10-3, the J gene TRBJ2-3; 7 bases line up with TRBD2. The CDR3 has 15 amino acids. Germline V lookup: CDR1 ENHRY, CDR2 SYGVKD. J lost 3 bases, V lost 4 bases, and 7 bases had no gene match. Here the CDR3 reads CAISAGRAKTDTQYF. In DNA, the CDR3 is TGTGCCATCAGTGCGGGGAGGGCTAAGACAGATACGCAGTATTTT.

The rearrangement uses TRBV20-1 and TRBJ2-1; the match to TRBD1 covers 8 bases. CDR1 and CDR2 from the germline V gene are DFQATT and SNEGSKA (reference sequence). The CDR3 contains 16 residues. Trimming took 0 bases from V and 4 from J; bases not matched to a gene: 8. CDR3: CSARDFPGQGYNEQFF. The CDR3 nucleotides are TGCAGTGCTAGAGATTTCCCCGGACAGGGTTACAATGAGCAGTTCTTC.

The rearrangement links TRBV29-1 to TRBJ2-7, with TRBD2 identical over 12 bases. The CDR3 loop spans 15 amino acids. V was pared by 4 bases and J by 6 bases, with 10 bases of the junction left unmatched. CDR1 and CDR2 from the germline V gene are SQVTM and ANQGSEA. CDR3 coding DNA: TGCAGCGTTGGCGGGCTAGCGGGGGGGCCCCGCGAGCAGTACTTC. Encoded protein: CSVGGLAGGPREQYF.

The chain combines TRBV29-1 with TRBJ1-2; D call uncertain. The CDR3 is made up of 11 amino acids. The V gene's germline CDR1 is SQVTM and CDR2 ANQGSEA. Trimming left V 6 bases short and J 8 bases short, with 13 bases between. The CDR3 is CSVDYGGGYTF. CDR3 nucleotide sequence: TGCAGCGTCGACTACGGCGGGGGCTACACCTTC.

In its sample, this clonotype was seen many times. The CDR3 DNA is TGTGCCAGCAGCCCCGCGGCGGAGGAGACTGAGCAGTTCTTC. This codes for CASSPAAEETEQFF. The chain recombines TRBV7-8 with TRBJ2-1; D might be TRBD2 (5 bases). The CDR3 is made up of 14 amino acids. Germline loops: CDR1 SGHVS, CDR2 FQNEAQ. V was pared by 5 bases and J by 9 bases, with 17 bases between.

This clonotype was picked up many times. The V call is TRBV27, the J call TRBJ2-3; TRBD1 or TRBD2 may be the D gene (6 bases each). V shed 6 bases and J shed 0 bases, with 13 bases lying between them. This CDR3 is 15 amino acids long. In germline, CDR1 is MNHEY, CDR2 SMNVEV (reference sequence). The CDR3 coding sequence is TGTGCCAGCAGCTTAGGGGGGCGCAGCACAGATACGCAGTATTTT. The encoded protein is CASSLGGRSTDTQYF.

V is TRBV20-1 and J is TRBJ1-5; possibly TRBD1 for D (5 bases). Trimming cost V 6 bases and J 0 bases, with 18 bases left between them. This CDR3 is built from 16 residues. CDR1 and CDR2 (germline): DFQATT, SNEGSKA (reference sequence). In DNA form, the CDR3 reads TGCAGTGCCTTCCCTAACCAGGGCTATAGCAATCAGCCCCAGCATTTT. The encoded protein is CSAFPNQGYSNQPQHF.

As concerns this clonotype: A junction end diverges from the germline sequence, so it may reflect a read error. The V call is TRBV11-1, the J call TRBJ2-2; tentative D call: TRBD1 (6 bases). The germline gives CDR1 SGHAT, CDR2 FQDESV (reference sequence). This CDR3 comprises 14 residues. CDR3 coding DNA: TGTGCCAGCAGTTCCGACAGGCGCACCGAGGAGCTGTTTTTT. Its translation is CASSSDRRTEELFF.

The chain has TRBV7-8 and TRBJ2-3; D is unclear. The CDR3 has 15 residues. Trimming stripped 5 bases from V and 0 bases from J, with 12 bases between. The V gene's germline CDR1 is SGHVS and CDR2 FQNEAQ. The CDR3 region is CASSPPLKSTDTQYF. CDR3 sequence (DNA): TGTGCCAGCAGCCCCCCTTTGAAAAGCACAGATACGCAGTATTTT.